This T cell receptor beta chain derives from a study of T cell responses to AZD1222 COVID-19 vaccine. The study's findings and limits: A reported finding is that nearly half of spike-specific TCRs target unmutated variant regions. Dominant at 160-218 and 743-854, vaccine-associated CD4 TCRs also spanned spike. Recipients of AZD1222 seropositive at baseline numbered only five or six.

The method was immunoSEQ multiplex PCR; TCRdb's version includes in-frame clones alone and lacks a portion of them. The sample gives 100,000 to 150,000 clones, about nine tenths of which show up once; around 0.96% is in the top ten. V was pared by 1 base and J by 10 bases, with 15 bases between. Germline V gene sequence: CDR1 SGDLS, CDR2 YYNGEE. This CDR3 contains 14 residues. In regard to this clone: Its antigen is unknown.

The source was peripheral blood, collected on day 0 of AZD1222 vaccination. V usage is TRBV9 and J usage is TRBJ2-1; possible D gene TRBD1, 6 bases. This clonotype was obtained from an adult in good health. CDR3 DNA sequence: TGTGCCAGCAGCGTATTGGGGCGGCAGGGGGAGCAGTTCTTC. Protein product: CASSVLGRQGEQFF.